This entry features one T cell receptor (beta chain) sequence. Trimming took 3 bases from V and 8 from J, leaving 20 bases between them. From germline, CDR1 is SGHTS and CDR2 YDEGEE. The CDR3 spans 15 residues. This entry belongs to a study of cytomegalovirus exposure and HLA in healthy donors. The repertoire was sequenced with immunoSEQ multiplex PCR; TCRdb's copy has only in-frame clones and lacks some. The sample has about 130,000 clones, 70% to 85% seen once; the top ten hold approximately 30%. The receptor was derived from a man aged 30-40 years in good health and CMV-seropositive. Sequencing was done on a sample of PBMCs. The chain carries TRBV5-8 and TRBJ1-2; no reliable D call. Written as DNA, the CDR3 is TGTGCCAGCAGCTCAAAGTCGAGGGCGGCGGCCGGCTACACCTTC. Protein product: CASSSKSRAAAGYTF.